This T cell receptor beta chain was captured in a study of early T cells in non-severe SARS-CoV-2 infection. This CDR3 region has 15 residues. Looked up from germline, CDR1 is SGHNT and CDR2 is YENEEA. V dropped 5 bases and J dropped 3 bases, with 13 bases sitting between them. This clonotype showed up many times. In TCRdb, the 5' RACE reads were re-called with MiXCR into one record per CDR3 protein. The sample holds about 16,000 distinct CDR3 sequences, more than 4.5% seen once. The chain carries TRBV11-3 and TRBJ1-4; D perhaps matches TRBD1 (5 bases). Sequences were obtained from whole blood. This TCR was sampled from an adult who was a healthcare worker with PCR-confirmed SARS-CoV-2 infection or an uninfected control (not recorded which). CDR3 protein: CASSTGRLANEKLFF. The CDR3 DNA reads TGTGCCAGCAGCACAGGCCGCCTGGCTAATGAAAAACTGTTTTTT. Full variable domain (missing parts from reference TRBV11-3 and TRBJ1-4): EAGVVQSPRYKIIEKKQPVAFWCNPISGHNTLYWYLQNLGQGPELLIRYENEEAVDDSQLPKDRFSAERLKGVDSTLKIQPAELGDSAVYLCASSTGRLANEKLFFGSGTQLSVL.